This TCR beta chain was obtained from a study of T cells in localized non-small cell lung cancer. Study observations and caveats: Blood T cell density predicted longer survival; adjacent-lung clonality, shorter.

V was clipped by 0 bases and J by 0 bases, with 8 bases between them. Germline CDR1 and CDR2: LGHNA and YNFKEQ. The CDR3 is made up of 16 amino acids. The sample holds one count of this clone. Antigen unknown. Repertoires were generated with immunoSEQ multiplex PCR, while TCRdb's copy carries only in-frame clones and drops some. The repertoire consists of approximately 33,000 clones, with roughly nine tenths occurring once and the leading ten covering more than 5.5%. The specimen was peripheral blood, collected before any cancer treatment. The chain uses TRBV4-2 and TRBJ2-2; TRBD1 or TRBD2 may be the D gene (6 bases each). The clonotype originates from a female donor aged 60 or older with stage I lung adenocarcinoma. The CDR3 nucleotides read TGTGCCAGCAGCCAAGAGGGGGGCTCGAACACCGGGGAGCTGTTTTTT. Protein product: CASSQEGGSNTGELFF.